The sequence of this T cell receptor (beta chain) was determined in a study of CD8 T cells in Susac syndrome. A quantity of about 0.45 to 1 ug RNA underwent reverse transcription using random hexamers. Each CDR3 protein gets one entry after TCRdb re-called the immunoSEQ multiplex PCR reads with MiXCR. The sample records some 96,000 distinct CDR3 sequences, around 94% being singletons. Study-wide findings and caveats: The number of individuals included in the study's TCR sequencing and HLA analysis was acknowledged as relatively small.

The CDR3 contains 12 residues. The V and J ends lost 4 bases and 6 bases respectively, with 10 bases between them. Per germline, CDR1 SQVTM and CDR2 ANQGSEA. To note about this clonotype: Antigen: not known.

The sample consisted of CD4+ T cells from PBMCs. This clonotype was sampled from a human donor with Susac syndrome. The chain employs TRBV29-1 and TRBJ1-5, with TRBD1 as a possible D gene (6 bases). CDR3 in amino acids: CSVGTGSQPQHF. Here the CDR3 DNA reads TGCAGCGTTGGTACAGGGAGTCAGCCCCAGCATTTT.